This T cell receptor beta chain was retrieved from a study of T-cell reconstitution after alpha-beta-depleted transplantation in children. Comments on this clonotype: Its antigen is unidentified.

V was clipped by 2 bases and J by 2 bases, with 12 bases between them. Germline loops: CDR1 MNHEY, CDR2 SVGEGT. The CDR3 extends over 16 amino acids. Study findings and constraints: Two months or so post-transplant, alpha-beta T cells reportedly derived from several hundred expanded graft clones. The high TCRbeta diversity at day 60 in some patients came from surviving recipient T cells and thymic progenitors.

The TCRbeta library incorporated unique molecular identifiers. A single record per CDR3 protein comes from TCRdb applying MiXCR to the PCR reads. The sample has 240,000 or so distinct CDR3 sequences, roughly 8.2% seen once. The TCR originated in a male patient younger than 18 who had a stem cell transplant for acute lymphoblastic leukemia, so the T cells may come from the graft donor. The sample was PBMCs, mostly from graft donor cells, taken 180 days after TCRalphabeta/CD19-depleted stem cell transplant. The genes are TRBV6-2 or TRBV6-3 and TRBJ2-2; TRBD1 is a possible D gene (5 bases). DNA for the CDR3: TGTGCCAGCAGTTACGGCAGGGTTGACAACACCGGGGAGCTGTTTTTT. Translating gives CASSYGRVDNTGELFF.